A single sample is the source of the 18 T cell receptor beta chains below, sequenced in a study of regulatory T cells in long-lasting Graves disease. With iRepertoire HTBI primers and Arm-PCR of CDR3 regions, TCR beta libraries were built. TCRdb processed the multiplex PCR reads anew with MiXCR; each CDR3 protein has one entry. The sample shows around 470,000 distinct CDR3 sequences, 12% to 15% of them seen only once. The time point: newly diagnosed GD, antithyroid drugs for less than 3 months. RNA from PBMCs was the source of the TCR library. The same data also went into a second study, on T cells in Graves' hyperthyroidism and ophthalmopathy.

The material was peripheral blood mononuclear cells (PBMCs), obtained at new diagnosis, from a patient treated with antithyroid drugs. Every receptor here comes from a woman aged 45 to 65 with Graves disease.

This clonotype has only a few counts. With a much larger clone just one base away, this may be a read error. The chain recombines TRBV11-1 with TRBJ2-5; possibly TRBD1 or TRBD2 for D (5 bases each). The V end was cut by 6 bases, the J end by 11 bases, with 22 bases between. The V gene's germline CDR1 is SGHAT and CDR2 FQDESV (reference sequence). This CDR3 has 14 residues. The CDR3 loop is CASRQDGTYNEQYF. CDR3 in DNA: TGTGCCAGCAGGCAAGACGGGACCTACAATGAGCAGTACTTC.

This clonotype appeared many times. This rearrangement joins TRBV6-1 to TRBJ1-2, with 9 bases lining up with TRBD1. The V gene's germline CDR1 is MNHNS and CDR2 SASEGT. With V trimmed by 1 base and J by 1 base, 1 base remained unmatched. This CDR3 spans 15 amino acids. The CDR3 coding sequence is TGTGCCAGCAGTGAAGGACAGGGGGTTAACTATGGCTACACCTTC. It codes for CASSEGQGVNYGYTF.

CDR3 DNA: TGTGCCAGTAGTCCCCTGGACAGGGAGACCCAGTACTTC. This gives the protein CASSPLDRETQYF. This chain joins TRBV19 and TRBJ2-5, with 7 bases fitting TRBD1. This CDR3 comprises 13 residues. Trimming cost V 5 bases and J 5 bases; bases outside gene matches: 5. CDR1 is LNHDA, CDR2 SQIVND, per germline (reference sequence).

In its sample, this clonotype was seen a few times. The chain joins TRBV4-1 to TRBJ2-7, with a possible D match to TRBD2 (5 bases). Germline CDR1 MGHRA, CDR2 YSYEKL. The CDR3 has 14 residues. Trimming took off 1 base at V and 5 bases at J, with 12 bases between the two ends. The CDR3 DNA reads TGCGCCAGCAGCCAAGTTAGAGGGCTGGACGAGCAGTACTTC. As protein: CASSQVRGLDEQYF.

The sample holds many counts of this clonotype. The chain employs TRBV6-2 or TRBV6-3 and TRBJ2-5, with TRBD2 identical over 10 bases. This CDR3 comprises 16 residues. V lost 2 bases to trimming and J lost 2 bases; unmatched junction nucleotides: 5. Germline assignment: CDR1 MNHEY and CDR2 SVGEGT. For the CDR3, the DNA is TGTGCCAGCAGTTACGGTGCACTAGCGGGACAAGAGACCCAGTACTTC. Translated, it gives CASSYGALAGQETQYF.

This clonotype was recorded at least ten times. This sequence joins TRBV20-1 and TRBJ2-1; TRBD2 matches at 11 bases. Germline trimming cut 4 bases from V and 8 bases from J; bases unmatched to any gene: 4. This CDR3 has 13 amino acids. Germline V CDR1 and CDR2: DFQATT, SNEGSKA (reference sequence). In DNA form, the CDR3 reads TGCAGTGCTACTAGCGGGAGGCTGGATGAGCAGTTCTTC. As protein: CSATSGRLDEQFF.

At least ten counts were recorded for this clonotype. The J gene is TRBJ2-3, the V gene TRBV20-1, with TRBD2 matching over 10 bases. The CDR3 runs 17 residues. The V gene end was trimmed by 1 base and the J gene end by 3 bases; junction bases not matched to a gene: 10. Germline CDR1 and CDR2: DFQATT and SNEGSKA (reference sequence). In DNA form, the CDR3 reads TGCAGTGCTAGAGCTGCTAGCGGGGGAGGGGTGACAGATACGCAGTATTTT. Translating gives CSARAASGGGVTDTQYF.

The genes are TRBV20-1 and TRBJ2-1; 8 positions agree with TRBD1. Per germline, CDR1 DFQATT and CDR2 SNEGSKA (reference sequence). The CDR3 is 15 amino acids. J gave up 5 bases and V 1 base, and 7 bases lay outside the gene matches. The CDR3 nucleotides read TGCAGTGCTAGAGTTGCAGGGGGCGCCGACAATGAGCAGTTCTTC. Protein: CSARVAGGADNEQFF.

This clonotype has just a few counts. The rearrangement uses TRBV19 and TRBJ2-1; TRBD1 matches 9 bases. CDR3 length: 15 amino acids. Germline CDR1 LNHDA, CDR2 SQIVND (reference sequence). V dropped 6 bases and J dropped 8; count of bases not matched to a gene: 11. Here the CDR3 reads CASSKWTGATDEQFF. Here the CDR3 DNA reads TGTGCCAGTAGCAAATGGACAGGGGCTACCGATGAGCAGTTCTTC.

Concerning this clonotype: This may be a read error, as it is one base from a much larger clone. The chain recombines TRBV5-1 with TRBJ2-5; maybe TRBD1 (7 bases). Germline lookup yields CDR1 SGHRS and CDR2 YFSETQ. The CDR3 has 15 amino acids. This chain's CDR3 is CGSSLSGRGAETQYF. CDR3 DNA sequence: TGCGGCAGCAGCTTGTCGGGCAGGGGGGCAGAGACCCAGTACTTC.

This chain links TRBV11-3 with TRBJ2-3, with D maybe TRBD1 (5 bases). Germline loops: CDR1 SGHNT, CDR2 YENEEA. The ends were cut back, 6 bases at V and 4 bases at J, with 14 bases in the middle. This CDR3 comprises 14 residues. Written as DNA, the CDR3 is TGTGCCAGCAGTTTATCAGGGTTTGCAGATACGCAGTATTTT. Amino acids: CASSLSGFADTQYF.

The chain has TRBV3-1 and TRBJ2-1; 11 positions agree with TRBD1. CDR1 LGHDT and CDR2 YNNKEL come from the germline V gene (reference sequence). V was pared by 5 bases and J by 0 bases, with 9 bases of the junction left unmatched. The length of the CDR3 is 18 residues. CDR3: CASSARDRGWGSYNEQFF. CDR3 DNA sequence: TGTGCCAGCAGCGCCCGGGACAGGGGGTGGGGCTCCTACAATGAGCAGTTCTTC.

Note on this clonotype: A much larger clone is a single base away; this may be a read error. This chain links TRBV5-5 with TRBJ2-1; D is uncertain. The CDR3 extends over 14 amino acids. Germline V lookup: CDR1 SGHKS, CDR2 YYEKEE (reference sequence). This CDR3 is CASSKWSEYNEQSF. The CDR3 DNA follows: TGTGCCAGCAGCAAATGGAGCGAATACAATGAGCAGTCCTTC.

For the CDR3, the DNA is TGCAGTGCTAGAGTTGGGGTAGGGGGGTACTTCCAAGAGACCCAGTACTTC. It specifies CSARVGVGGYFQETQYF. This sequence joins TRBV20-1 and TRBJ2-5; either TRBD1 or TRBD2 may fit D (6 bases each). The V gene's germline CDR1 is DFQATT and CDR2 SNEGSKA (reference sequence). The V end lost 1 base, the J end lost 1 base, and 19 bases lay between the germline ends. The CDR3 contains 17 residues.

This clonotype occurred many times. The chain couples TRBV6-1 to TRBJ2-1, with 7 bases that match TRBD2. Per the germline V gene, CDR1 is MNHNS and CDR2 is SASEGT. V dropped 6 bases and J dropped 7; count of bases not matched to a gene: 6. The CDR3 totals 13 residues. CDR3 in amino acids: CASSMTSYNEQFF. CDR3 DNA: TGTGCCAGCAGCATGACTAGCTATAATGAGCAGTTCTTC.

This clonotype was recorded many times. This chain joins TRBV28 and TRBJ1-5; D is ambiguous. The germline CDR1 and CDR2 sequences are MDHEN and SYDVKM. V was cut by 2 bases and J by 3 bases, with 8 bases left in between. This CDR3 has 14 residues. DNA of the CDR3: TGTGCCAGCAGTTTAGAGCAAACCAATCAGCCCCAGCATTTT. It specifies CASSLEQTNQPQHF.

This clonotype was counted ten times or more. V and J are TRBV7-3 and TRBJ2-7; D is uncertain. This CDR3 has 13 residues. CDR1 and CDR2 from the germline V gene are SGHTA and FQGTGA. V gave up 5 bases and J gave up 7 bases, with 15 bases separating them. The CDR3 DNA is TGTGCCAGCAGCCGTGACCAGGCGACTGAGCAGTACTTC. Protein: CASSRDQATEQYF.

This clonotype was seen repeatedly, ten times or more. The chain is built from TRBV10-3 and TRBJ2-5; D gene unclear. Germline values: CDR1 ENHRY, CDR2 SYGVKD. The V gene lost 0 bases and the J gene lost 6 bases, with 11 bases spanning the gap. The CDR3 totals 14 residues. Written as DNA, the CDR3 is TGTGCCATCAGTGAGTCGGGCGGCGGTAAGACCCAGTACTTC. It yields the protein CAISESGGGKTQYF.